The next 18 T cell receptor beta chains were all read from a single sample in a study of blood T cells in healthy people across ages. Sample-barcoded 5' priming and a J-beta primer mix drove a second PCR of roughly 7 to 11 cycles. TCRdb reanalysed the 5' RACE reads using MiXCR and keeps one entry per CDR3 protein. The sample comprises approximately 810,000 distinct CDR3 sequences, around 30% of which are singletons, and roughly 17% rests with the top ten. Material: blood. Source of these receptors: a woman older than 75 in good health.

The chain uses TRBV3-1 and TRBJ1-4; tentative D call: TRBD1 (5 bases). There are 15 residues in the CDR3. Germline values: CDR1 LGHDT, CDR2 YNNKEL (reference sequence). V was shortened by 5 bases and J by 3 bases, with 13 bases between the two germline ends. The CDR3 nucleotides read TGTGCCAGCAGCACCCGACAGACGCCTAATGAAAAACTGTTTTTT. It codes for CASSTRQTPNEKLFF.

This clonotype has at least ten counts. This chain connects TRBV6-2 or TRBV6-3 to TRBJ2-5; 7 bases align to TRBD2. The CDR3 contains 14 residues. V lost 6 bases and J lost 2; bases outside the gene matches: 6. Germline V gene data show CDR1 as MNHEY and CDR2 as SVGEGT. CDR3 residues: CASRWDYQQETQYF. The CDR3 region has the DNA TGTGCCAGCAGGTGGGACTATCAGCAAGAGACCCAGTACTTC.

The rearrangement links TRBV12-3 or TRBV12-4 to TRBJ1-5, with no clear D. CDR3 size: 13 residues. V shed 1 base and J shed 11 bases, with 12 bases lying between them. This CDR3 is CASSLEHQKAQHF. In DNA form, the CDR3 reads TGTGCCAGCAGTTTAGAGCATCAGAAGGCCCAGCATTTT.

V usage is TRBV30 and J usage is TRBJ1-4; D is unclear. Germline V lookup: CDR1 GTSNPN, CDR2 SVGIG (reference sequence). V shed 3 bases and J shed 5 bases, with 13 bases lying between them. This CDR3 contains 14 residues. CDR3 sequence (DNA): TGTGCCTGGAGGAACCGGACCGCCAATGAAAAACTGTTTTTT. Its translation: CAWRNRTANEKLFF. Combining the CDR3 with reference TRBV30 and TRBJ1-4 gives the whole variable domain SQTIHQWPATLVQPVGSPLSLECTVEGTSNPNLYWYRQAAGRGLQLLFYSVGIGQISSEVPQNLSASRPQDRQFILSSKKLLLSDSGFYLCAWRNRTANEKLFFGSGTQLSVL.

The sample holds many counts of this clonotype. For the CDR3, the DNA is TGCAGTGCCCCGACGGGCCCGGGGGATACGCAGTATTTT. It codes for CSAPTGPGDTQYF. The genes are TRBV20-1 and TRBJ2-3; possibly TRBD2 for D (5 bases). The ends were cut back, 6 bases at V and 6 bases at J, with 16 bases in the middle. This CDR3 is 13 amino acids long. In germline, CDR1 is DFQATT, CDR2 SNEGSKA (reference sequence).

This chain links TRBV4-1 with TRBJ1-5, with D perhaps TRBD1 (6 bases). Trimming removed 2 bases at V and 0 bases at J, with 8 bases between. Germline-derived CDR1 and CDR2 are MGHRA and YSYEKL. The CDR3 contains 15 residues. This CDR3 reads CASSQTGFSNQPQHF. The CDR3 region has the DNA TGCGCCAGCAGCCAAACAGGGTTTAGCAATCAGCCCCAGCATTTT.

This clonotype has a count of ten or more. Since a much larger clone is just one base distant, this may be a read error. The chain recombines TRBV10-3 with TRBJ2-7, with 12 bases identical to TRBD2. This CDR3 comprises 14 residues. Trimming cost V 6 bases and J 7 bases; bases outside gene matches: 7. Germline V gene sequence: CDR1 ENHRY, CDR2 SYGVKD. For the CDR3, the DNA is TGTGCCATCAGGGGACTAGCGGGTGGGGGGGAGCAGTACTTC. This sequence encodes CAIRGLAGGGEQYF.

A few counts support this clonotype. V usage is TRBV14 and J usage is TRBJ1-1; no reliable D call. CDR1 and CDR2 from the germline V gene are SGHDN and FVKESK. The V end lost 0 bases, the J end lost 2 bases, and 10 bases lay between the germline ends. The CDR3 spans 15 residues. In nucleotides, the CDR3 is TGTGCCAGCAGCCAAGATCGTCCCGACAACACTGAAGCTTTCTTT. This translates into CASSQDRPDNTEAFF.

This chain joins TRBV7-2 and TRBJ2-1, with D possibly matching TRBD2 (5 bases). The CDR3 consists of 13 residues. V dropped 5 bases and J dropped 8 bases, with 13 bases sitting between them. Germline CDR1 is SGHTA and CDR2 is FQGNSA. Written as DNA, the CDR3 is TGTGCCAGCAGCCTCCCCACTAGTGATGAGCAGTTCTTC. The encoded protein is CASSLPTSDEQFF.

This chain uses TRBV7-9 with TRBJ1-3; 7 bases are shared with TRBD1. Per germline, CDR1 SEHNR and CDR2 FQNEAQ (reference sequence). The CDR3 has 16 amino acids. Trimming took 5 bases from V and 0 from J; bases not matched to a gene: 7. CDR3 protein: CASSLGTATSGNTIYF. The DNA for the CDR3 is TGTGCCAGCAGCCTCGGGACAGCCACCTCTGGAAACACCATATATTTT. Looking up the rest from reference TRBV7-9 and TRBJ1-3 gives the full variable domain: DTGVSQNPRHKITKRGQNVTFRCDPISEHNRLYWYRQTLGQGPEFLTYFQNEAQLEKSRLLSDRFSAERPKGSFSTLEIQRTEQGDSAMYLCASSLGTATSGNTIYFGEGSWLTVV.

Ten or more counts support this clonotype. CDR3 coding DNA: TGCAGTGCTAGACGGGGCGTGGAGACCCAGTACTTC. It is translated as CSARRGVETQYF. The chain uses TRBV20-1 and TRBJ2-5; possibly TRBD1 or TRBD2 for D (5 bases each). Germline V gene sequence: CDR1 DFQATT, CDR2 SNEGSKA (reference sequence). CDR3 length: 12 residues. The V end lost 2 bases, the J end lost 5 bases, and 9 bases lay between the germline ends.

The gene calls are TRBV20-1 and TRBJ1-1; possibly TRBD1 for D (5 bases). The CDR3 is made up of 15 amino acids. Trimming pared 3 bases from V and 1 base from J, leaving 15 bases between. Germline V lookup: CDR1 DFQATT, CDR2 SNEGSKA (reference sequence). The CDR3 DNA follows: TGCAGTGCTAGCCCACCACAAAGGGGGAACACTGAAGCTTTCTTT. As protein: CSASPPQRGNTEAFF.

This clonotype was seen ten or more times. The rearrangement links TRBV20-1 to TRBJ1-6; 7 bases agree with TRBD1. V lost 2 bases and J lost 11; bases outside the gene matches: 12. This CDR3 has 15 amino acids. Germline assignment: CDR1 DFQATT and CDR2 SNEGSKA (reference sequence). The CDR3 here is CSARKGTDRSAPLHF. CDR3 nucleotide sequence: TGCAGTGCTAGAAAGGGGACAGATCGTAGTGCACCCCTCCACTTT.

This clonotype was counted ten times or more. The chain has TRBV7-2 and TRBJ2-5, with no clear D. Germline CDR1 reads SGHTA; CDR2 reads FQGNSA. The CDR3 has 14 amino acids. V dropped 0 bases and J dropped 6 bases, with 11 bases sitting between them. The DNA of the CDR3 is TGTGCCAGCAGCTTAGCGACCGGTACTAAGACCCAGTACTTC. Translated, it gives CASSLATGTKTQYF.

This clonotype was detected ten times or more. CDR3 DNA sequence: TGTGCCAGCAGCTCGGGGACAGGGGGAAGGAGAAATGAAAAACTGTTTTTT. Its protein product is CASSSGTGGRRNEKLFF. The chain carries TRBV7-9 and TRBJ1-4, with 11 bases matching TRBD1. CDR3 size: 17 residues. V was pared by 4 bases and J by 5 bases, with 9 bases of the junction left unmatched. Germline loops: CDR1 SEHNR, CDR2 FQNEAQ (reference sequence).

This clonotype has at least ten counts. DNA for the CDR3: TGCAGTGCTAGGGATACGAACACCGGGGAGCTGTTTTTT. Its translation: CSARDTNTGELFF. The genes are TRBV20-1 and TRBJ2-2; D remains unclear. This CDR3 has 13 residues. Between the trimmed V and J ends, which lost 3 bases and 0 bases, there was a span of 5 bases. The V gene's germline CDR1 is DFQATT and CDR2 SNEGSKA (reference sequence).

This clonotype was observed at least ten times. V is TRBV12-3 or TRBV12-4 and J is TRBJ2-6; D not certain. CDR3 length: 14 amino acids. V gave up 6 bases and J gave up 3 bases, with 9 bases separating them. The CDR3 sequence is CASSPSYGANVLTF. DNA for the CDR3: TGTGCCAGCAGCCCGTCATATGGGGCCAACGTCCTGACTTTC.

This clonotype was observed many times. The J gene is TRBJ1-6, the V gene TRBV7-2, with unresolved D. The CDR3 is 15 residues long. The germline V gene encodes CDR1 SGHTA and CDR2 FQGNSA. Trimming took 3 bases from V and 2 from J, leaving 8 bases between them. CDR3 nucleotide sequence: TGTGCCAGCAGCTTGGGTGCAGCCTATAATTCACCCCTCCACTTT. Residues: CASSLGAAYNSPLHF.